The T cell receptor beta chain described here comes from a study of blood T cell repertoires in COVID-19. Enrollees, roughly 18 to 95 years old, lived in approximately 25 US areas. Participant-reported clinical history was the basis for cohort assignment. Recovery among Cohort 3 donors was established by two negative PCRs, clearance, or symptom resolution. Per the germline V gene, CDR1 is DFQATT and CDR2 is SNEGSKA (reference sequence). CDR3 size: 11 residues. V was cut by 7 bases and J by 1 base, with 7 bases left in between. This clone has only one observation. The repertoire was sequenced with immunoSEQ multiplex PCR; TCRdb's copy has only in-frame clones and lacks some. The table lists around 300,000 clones, 75% to 90% of them singletons.

Sequencing was carried out using PBMCs or T cells enriched from blood (not recorded which). The receptor was derived from a young woman who had recovered from COVID-19. The chain links TRBV20-1 to TRBJ1-1, with D tentatively TRBD1 (6 bases). As DNA, the CDR3 is TGCAGTGTACAGGGGAACACTGAAGCTTTCTTT. Amino acid sequence: CSVQGNTEAFF.